The clone carrying this T cell receptor beta chain was recorded once. Cohorts were determined from participant-reported clinical history. TCRdb keeps only in-frame clones here, not all; method: immunoSEQ multiplex PCR. The sample has approximately 220,000 clones; around 83% are singletons. Looked up from germline, CDR1 is MNHEY and CDR2 is SVGAGI. The CDR3 has 16 amino acids. V dropped 4 bases and J dropped 0; count of bases not matched to a gene: 5. This record comes from a study of blood T cell repertoires in COVID-19. The sample taken for sequencing was PBMCs or T cells enriched from blood (not recorded which). J is TRBJ1-3 and V is TRBV6-5, with 8 bases lining up with TRBD1. This TCR derives from a woman between 35 and 50 years old who had recovered from COVID-19. Here the CDR3 reads CASSSDRGRSGNTIYF. As DNA, the CDR3 is TGTGCCAGCAGTTCTGACAGGGGCCGCTCTGGAAACACCATATATTTT.